This T cell receptor beta chain derives from a study of T cells after yellow fever vaccination. One entry per CDR3 protein, called by TCRdb with MiXCR from the 5' RACE reads. The sample carries about 340,000 distinct CDR3 sequences, 8.7% recorded once. The CDR3 has 14 residues. The ends were cut back, 0 bases at V and 8 bases at J, with 13 bases in the middle. The germline V gene has CDR1 MGHRA and CDR2 YSYEKL. This clonotype turned up a few times. The receptor was isolated from a young man who received the YFV17D yellow fever vaccine. The starting material was PBMCs, obtained on the day of the first yellow fever vaccination. This sequence joins TRBV4-1 and TRBJ1-2; D is uncertain. The CDR3 DNA follows: TGCGCCAGCAGCCAAGATCTTTATTGGCAAGGCTACACCTTC. Amino acids: CASSQDLYWQGYTF.